The 14 T cell receptor beta chains presented below share a single source sample, sequenced in a study of cytomegalovirus exposure and HLA in healthy donors. PCR used 60 Vbeta primers and 13 Jbeta primers. The protocol was immunoSEQ multiplex PCR, while the TCRdb copy is restricted to in-frame clones and leaves out a portion. Counted here are about 130,000 clones, over 70% occurring once; the ten biggest clones make up approximately 1.8%. The specimen sequenced was PBMCs. Receptors originate from a middle-aged woman in good health and CMV-seronegative.

This chain links TRBV6-5 with TRBJ1-2, with 7 bases that match TRBD1. The CDR3 has 13 amino acids. Unmatched junction bases numbered 10, after V lost 9 bases and J lost 6 bases. The germline V gene encodes CDR1 MNHEY and CDR2 SVGAGI. The CDR3 bases are TGTGCCAGTTCGAGACAGGGCGGAAATGGCTACACCTTC. This sequence encodes CASSRQGGNGYTF.

This chain links TRBV21-1 with TRBJ2-7; the table's D call, TRBD2, has no DNA check behind it. TRBV21-1 is tagged as a pseudogene. This CDR3 is built from 20 residues. CDR3: CASSKGGGWGPSGSSYEQYF. CDR3 nucleotide sequence: TGTGCCAGCAGCAAAGGCGGGGGTTGGGGGCCTAGCGGGAGTTCCTACGAGCAGTACTTC.

The V and J genes are TRBV19 and TRBJ1-5; TRBD1 might be the D (5 bases). The V gene lost 5 bases and the J gene lost 5 bases, with 16 bases spanning the gap. Germline loops: CDR1 LNHDA, CDR2 SQIVND (reference sequence). The CDR3 contains 15 residues. The CDR3 DNA is TGTGCCAGTAGTTCCCTCGGGCGGGGCGATCAGCCCCAGCATTTT. Amino acids: CASSSLGRGDQPQHF.

This sequence joins TRBV10-1 and TRBJ1-2; weak D call: TRBD1 (6 bases). The V end lost 0 bases, the J end lost 8 bases, and 16 bases lay between the germline ends. The CDR3 has 15 residues. Germline CDR1 is WNHNN and CDR2 is SYGVQD (reference sequence). The CDR3 here is CASSESSQGIGGYTF. The DNA for the CDR3 is TGCGCCAGCAGTGAGTCGTCCCAGGGGATAGGAGGCTACACCTTC.

V and J are TRBV28 and TRBJ1-2; D is unresolved. V was clipped by 10 bases and J by 6 bases, with 12 bases between them. Germline CDR1 and CDR2: MDHEN and SYDVKM. The CDR3 has 11 amino acids. CDR3 amino acids: CATVVVDGYTF. The CDR3 coding sequence is TGTGCCACGGTAGTAGTTGATGGCTACACCTTC.

The V call is TRBV6-1, the J call TRBJ1-3, with 7 bases fitting TRBD1. From germline, CDR1 is MNHNS and CDR2 SASEGT. The CDR3 is 17 residues long. The V gene end was trimmed by 3 bases and the J gene end by 0 bases; junction bases not matched to a gene: 8. CDR3 protein: CASSDPGQLYSGNTIYF. The CDR3 DNA follows: TGTGCCAGCAGTGACCCGGGACAGCTCTACTCTGGAAACACCATATATTTT.

The chain joins TRBV30 to TRBJ2-1; 12 positions agree with TRBD2. CDR1 and CDR2 (germline): GTSNPN, SVGIG (reference sequence). The CDR3 length is 16 residues. The V and J ends lost 1 base and 3 bases, in that order; junction bases with no gene match: 4. Written as DNA, the CDR3 is TGTGCCTGGAGTGGACTAGCGGGGGTTAACTACAATGAGCAGTTCTTC. Its protein is CAWSGLAGVNYNEQFF.

The J gene is TRBJ2-7, the V gene TRBV19; 9 positions match TRBD1. V lost 3 bases to trimming and J lost 2 bases; unmatched junction nucleotides: 8. Germline V gives CDR1 LNHDA, CDR2 SQIVND (reference sequence). The CDR3 loop spans 16 amino acids. CDR3 protein: CASSILRDRDPYEQYF. The CDR3 nucleotides are TGTGCCAGTAGTATCCTCCGGGACAGGGATCCCTACGAGCAGTACTTC.

The CDR3 is CASSQNAGYNEQFF. DNA of the CDR3: TGTGCCAGCAGTCAAAACGCGGGGTACAATGAGCAGTTCTTC. The chain couples TRBV7-3 to TRBJ2-1; D perhaps matches TRBD2 (6 bases). Germline CDR1 is SGHTA and CDR2 is FQGTGA. The CDR3 consists of 14 residues. The V end lost 6 bases, the J end lost 4 bases, and 13 bases lay between the germline ends.

This clone has only one observation. This sequence joins TRBV5-6 and TRBJ1-3; 10 nucleotides line up with TRBD1. Looked up from germline, CDR1 is SGHDT and CDR2 is YYEEEE. V shed 0 bases, J shed 0 bases, and the junction held 3 bases outside the gene matches. The length of the CDR3 is 17 residues. The CDR3 nucleotides read TGTGCCAGCAGCTTGGCTCGACAGGGGGCCTCTGGAAACACCATATATTTT. Translating it yields CASSLARQGASGNTIYF.

The chain recombines TRBV7-9 with TRBJ2-5; 9 bases agree with TRBD2. The germline V gene encodes CDR1 SEHNR and CDR2 FQNEAQ (reference sequence). Trimming removed 5 bases from V and 2 bases from J; junction bases left unmatched: 9. This CDR3 has 16 amino acids. This CDR3 is CASSPGASGAQETQYF. The CDR3 DNA follows: TGTGCCAGCAGCCCCGGGGCTAGCGGGGCGCAAGAGACCCAGTACTTC.

The chain employs TRBV6-4 and TRBJ2-3, with TRBD2 matching over 7 bases. V lost 3 bases, J lost 1 base, and 4 bases stayed unmatched. This CDR3 is 15 amino acids long. The V gene's germline CDR1 is MRHNA and CDR2 SNTAGT. The CDR3 sequence: CASSESTSGTDTQYF. Written as DNA, the CDR3 is TGTGCCAGCAGTGAGAGTACTAGCGGCACAGATACGCAGTATTTT.

This chain links TRBV18 with TRBJ1-6, with no clear D. The CDR3 is 15 amino acids. Germline CDR1 is KGHSH and CDR2 is LQKENI. Trimming removed 5 bases from V and 7 bases from J, with 15 bases in between. The CDR3 DNA is TGTGCCAGCTCAATAGCTACGCTCTCCAATTCACCCCTCCACTTT. The encoded protein is CASSIATLSNSPLHF.

The genes are TRBV29-1 and TRBJ2-7, with D perhaps matching TRBD1 (6 bases). Germline values: CDR1 SQVTM, CDR2 ANQGSEA. The CDR3 runs 13 residues. Trimming cost V 5 bases and J 7 bases, with 18 bases left between them. In DNA, the CDR3 is TGCAGCGTTCGACAGGCGGCTACGGGTGAGCAGTACTTC. Its protein is CSVRQAATGEQYF.